This TCR beta chain is drawn from a study of OX40 agonist ivuxolimab in advanced cancers. In the study overall: The patients' treatment was ivuxolimab, an agonistic anti-OX40 (CD134) antibody. Study conclusions and caveats: Among T cells, CD8+ cells averaged more expanded clones than CD4+ cells. Blood T cells, both CD4+ and CD8+, expanded clonally by week 6 at 0.1 to 3.0 mg/kg.

Patients were ineligible given autoimmune disease history or systemic immunosuppression. Only in-frame clones appear in the TCRdb table, and some are missing; sequencing was by immunoSEQ multiplex PCR. Of about 98,000 clones in the sample, 87% were seen once. This clone was seen just once. Its matching antigen is unknown. This CDR3 is built from 20 residues. Germline values: CDR1 SGDLS, CDR2 YYNGEE. Trimming at V came to 0 bases and at J to 0 bases, leaving 14 bases not matched to a gene. The chain combines TRBV9 with TRBJ2-3; 9 bases fit TRBD1. The clonotype comes from an adult with an advanced solid tumor such as melanoma, head and neck, liver or kidney cancer. The sequencing used CD4+ or CD8+ T cells sorted from blood, collected in a trial of the OX40 agonist ivuxolimab. The CDR3 spells CASSVEVLRDRARSTDTQYF. As DNA, the CDR3 is TGTGCCAGCAGCGTAGAGGTTTTAAGGGACAGGGCCAGAAGCACAGATACGCAGTATTTT.